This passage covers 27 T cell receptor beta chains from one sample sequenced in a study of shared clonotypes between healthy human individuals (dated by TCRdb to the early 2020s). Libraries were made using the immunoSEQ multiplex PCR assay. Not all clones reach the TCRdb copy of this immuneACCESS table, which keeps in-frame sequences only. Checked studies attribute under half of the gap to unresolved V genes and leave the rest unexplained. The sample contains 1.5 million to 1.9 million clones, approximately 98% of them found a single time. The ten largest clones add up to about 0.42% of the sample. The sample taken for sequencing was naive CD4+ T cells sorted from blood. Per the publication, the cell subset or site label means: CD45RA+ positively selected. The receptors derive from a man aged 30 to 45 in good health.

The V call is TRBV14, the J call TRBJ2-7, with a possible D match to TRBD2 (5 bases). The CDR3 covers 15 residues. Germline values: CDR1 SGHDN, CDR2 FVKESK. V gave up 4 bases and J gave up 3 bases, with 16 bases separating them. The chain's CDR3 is CASSPLWGVVYEQYF. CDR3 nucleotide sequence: TGTGCCAGCAGCCCCCTCTGGGGAGTGGTCTACGAGCAGTACTTC.

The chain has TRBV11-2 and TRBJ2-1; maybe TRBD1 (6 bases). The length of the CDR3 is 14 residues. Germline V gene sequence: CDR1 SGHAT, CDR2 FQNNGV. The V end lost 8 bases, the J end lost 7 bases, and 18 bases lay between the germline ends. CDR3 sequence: CASVGRGWANEQFF. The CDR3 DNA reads TGTGCCAGCGTAGGCAGGGGATGGGCAAATGAGCAGTTCTTC.

The CDR3 coding sequence is TGTGCCAGCAGTGCCCCGGGGACAGGGGGCCTTTTAGCCAAAAACATTCAGTACTTC. This gives the protein CASSAPGTGGLLAKNIQYF. This sequence joins TRBV28 and TRBJ2-4, with 12 nucleotides matching TRBD1. The CDR3 is 19 residues long. The germline gives CDR1 MDHEN, CDR2 SYDVKM. V lost 5 bases, J lost 0 bases, and 11 bases stayed unmatched.

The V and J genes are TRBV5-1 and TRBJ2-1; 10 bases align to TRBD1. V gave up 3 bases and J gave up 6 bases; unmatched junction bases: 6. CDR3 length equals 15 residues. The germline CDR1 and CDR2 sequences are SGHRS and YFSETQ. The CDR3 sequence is CASSSGTGVVNEQFF. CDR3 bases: TGCGCCAGCAGCTCCGGGACAGGGGTTGTCAATGAGCAGTTCTTC.

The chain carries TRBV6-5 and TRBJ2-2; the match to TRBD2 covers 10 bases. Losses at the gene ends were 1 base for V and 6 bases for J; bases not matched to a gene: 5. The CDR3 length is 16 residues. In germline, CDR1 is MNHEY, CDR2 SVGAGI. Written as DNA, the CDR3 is TGTGCCAGCAGTTACTTTAGCGGGAGGTGGGCCGGGGAGCTGTTTTTT. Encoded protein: CASSYFSGRWAGELFF.

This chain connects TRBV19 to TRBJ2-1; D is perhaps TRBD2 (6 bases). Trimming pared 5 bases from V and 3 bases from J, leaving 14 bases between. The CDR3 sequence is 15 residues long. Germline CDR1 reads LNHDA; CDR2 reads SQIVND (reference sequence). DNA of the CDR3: TGTGCCAGTAGTCGGTCGGGAGCCGTCTACAATGAGCAGTTCTTC. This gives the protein CASSRSGAVYNEQFF.

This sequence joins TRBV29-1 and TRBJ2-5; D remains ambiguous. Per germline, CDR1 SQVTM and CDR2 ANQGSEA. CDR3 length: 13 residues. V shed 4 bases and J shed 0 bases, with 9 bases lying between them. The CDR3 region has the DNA TGCAGCGTTGCGGATAGCTACCAAGAGACCCAGTACTTC. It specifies CSVADSYQETQYF.

This chain's CDR3 is CASSPGTDGETQYF. CDR3 sequence (DNA): TGTGCCAGCAGCCCCGGGACAGATGGAGAGACCCAGTACTTC. This chain joins TRBV9 and TRBJ2-5; 7 bases match TRBD1. Per the germline V gene, CDR1 is SGDLS and CDR2 is YYNGEE. This CDR3 comprises 14 residues. The V segment lost 4 bases and the J segment 4 bases; nucleotides outside the gene matches: 7.

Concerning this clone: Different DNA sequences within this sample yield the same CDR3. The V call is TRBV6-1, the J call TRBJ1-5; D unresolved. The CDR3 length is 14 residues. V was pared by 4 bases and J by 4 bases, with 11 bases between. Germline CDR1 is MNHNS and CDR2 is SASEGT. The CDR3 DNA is TGTGCCAGCAGTGGACACCCATCTAATCAGCCCCAGCATTTT. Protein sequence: CASSGHPSNQPQHF.

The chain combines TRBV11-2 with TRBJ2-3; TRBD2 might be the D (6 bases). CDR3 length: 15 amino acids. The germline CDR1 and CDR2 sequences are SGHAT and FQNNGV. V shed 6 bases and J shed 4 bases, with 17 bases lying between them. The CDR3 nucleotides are TGTGCCAGCAGTCCTTTGTCGGGGAGGCCAGATACGCAGTATTTT. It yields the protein CASSPLSGRPDTQYF.

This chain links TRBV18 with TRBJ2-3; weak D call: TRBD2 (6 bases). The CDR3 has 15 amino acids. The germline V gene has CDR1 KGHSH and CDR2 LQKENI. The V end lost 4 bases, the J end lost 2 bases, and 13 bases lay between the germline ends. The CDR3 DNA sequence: TGTGCCAGCTCACTCCTGGGACTTGCCACAGATACGCAGTATTTT. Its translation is CASSLLGLATDTQYF.

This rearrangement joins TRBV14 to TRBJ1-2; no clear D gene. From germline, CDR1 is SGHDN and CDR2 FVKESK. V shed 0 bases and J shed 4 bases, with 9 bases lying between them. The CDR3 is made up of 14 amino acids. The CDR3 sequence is CASSQDRRSYGYTF. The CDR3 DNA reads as TGTGCCAGCAGCCAAGACCGCCGAAGCTATGGCTACACCTTC.

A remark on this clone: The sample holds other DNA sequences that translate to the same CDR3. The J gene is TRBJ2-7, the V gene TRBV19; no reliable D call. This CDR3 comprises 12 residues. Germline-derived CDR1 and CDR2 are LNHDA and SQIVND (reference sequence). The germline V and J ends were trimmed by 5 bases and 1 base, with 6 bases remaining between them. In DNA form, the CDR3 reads TGTGCCAGTAGTGCAGGTTCCTACGAGCAGTACTTC. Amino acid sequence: CASSAGSYEQYF. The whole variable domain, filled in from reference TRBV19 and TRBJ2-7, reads DGGITQSPKYLFRKEGQNVTLSCEQNLNHDAMYWYRQDPGQGLRLIYYSQIVNDFQKGDIAEGYSVSREKKESFPLTVTSAQKNPTAFYLCASSAGSYEQYFGPGTRLTVT.

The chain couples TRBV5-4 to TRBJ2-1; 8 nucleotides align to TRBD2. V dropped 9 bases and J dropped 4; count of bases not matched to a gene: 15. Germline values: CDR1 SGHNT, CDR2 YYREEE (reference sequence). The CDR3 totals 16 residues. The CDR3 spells CATQFDVVAGYNEQFF. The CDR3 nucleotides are TGTGCCACCCAGTTTGATGTGGTAGCGGGGTACAATGAGCAGTTCTTC.

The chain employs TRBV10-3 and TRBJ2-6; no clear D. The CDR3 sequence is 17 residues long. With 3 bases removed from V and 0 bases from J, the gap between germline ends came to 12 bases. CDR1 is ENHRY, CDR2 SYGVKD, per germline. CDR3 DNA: TGTGCCATCAGTGAAGGGCAGGTAGGCTCTGGGGCCAACGTCCTGACTTTC. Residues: CAISEGQVGSGANVLTF.

This chain's CDR3 is CASSPVHRGSYEQYF. DNA of the CDR3: TGTGCCAGCAGCCCCGTCCACAGGGGTTCTTACGAGCAGTACTTC. This chain joins TRBV11-2 and TRBJ2-7; 7 bases are a match to TRBD1. J was trimmed by 4 bases and V by 5 bases; bases with no gene match: 11. The CDR3 has 15 amino acids. The germline gives CDR1 SGHAT, CDR2 FQNNGV.

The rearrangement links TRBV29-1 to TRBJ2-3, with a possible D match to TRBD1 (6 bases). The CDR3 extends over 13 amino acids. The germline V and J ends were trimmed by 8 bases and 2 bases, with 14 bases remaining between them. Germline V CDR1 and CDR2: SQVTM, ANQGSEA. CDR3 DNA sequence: TGCAGCACAGGGACAAAATACACAGATACGCAGTATTTT. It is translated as CSTGTKYTDTQYF.

This CDR3 is CASSPQGLNTEAFF. The CDR3 DNA sequence: TGTGCCAGCAGCCCCCAGGGCCTGAACACTGAAGCTTTCTTT. The chain uses TRBV5-4 and TRBJ1-1, with a weak D call TRBD1 (5 bases). V was clipped by 4 bases and J by 0 bases, with 10 bases between them. Germline V lookup: CDR1 SGHNT, CDR2 YYREEE (reference sequence). The CDR3 runs to 14 residues. The whole variable domain, filled in from reference TRBV5-4 and TRBJ1-1, reads ETGVTQSPTHLIKTRGQQVTLRCSSQSGHNTVSWYQQALGQGPQFIFQYYREEENGRGNFPPRFSGLQFPNYSSELNVNALELDDSALYLCASSPQGLNTEAFFGQGTRLTVV.

The chain's CDR3 is CASTRQDFYGYTF. The CDR3 DNA follows: TGTGCCAGCACCCGACAAGACTTCTATGGCTACACCTTC. The V gene is TRBV9, the J gene TRBJ1-2; D gene ambiguous. The germline V gene has CDR1 SGDLS and CDR2 YYNGEE. The CDR3 is 13 residues long. V lost 6 bases to trimming and J lost 4 bases, with 13 bases between them.

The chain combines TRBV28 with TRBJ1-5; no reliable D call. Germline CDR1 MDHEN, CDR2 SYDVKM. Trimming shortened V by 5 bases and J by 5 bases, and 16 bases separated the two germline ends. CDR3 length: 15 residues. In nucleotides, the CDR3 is TGTGCCAGCAGTCCTATAACCCGTAAGGATCAGCCCCAGCATTTT. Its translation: CASSPITRKDQPQHF. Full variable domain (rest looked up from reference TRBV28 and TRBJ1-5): DVKVTQSSRYLVKRTGEKVFLECVQDMDHENMFWYRQDPGLGLRLIYFSYDVKMKEKGDIPEGYSVSREKKERFSLILESASTNQTSMYLCASSPITRKDQPQHFGDGTRLSIL.

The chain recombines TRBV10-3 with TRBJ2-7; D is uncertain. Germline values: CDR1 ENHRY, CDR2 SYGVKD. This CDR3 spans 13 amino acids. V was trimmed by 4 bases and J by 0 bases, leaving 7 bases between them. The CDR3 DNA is TGTGCCATCAGTGGGCAGAGCTCCTACGAGCAGTACTTC. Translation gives CAISGQSSYEQYF.

CDR3 protein: CASRKQGANYEQYF. The CDR3 nucleotides are TGTGCCAGTAGGAAACAGGGGGCTAACTACGAGCAGTACTTC. The chain has TRBV7-9 and TRBJ2-7, with 9 bases identical to TRBD1. The CDR3 sequence is 14 residues long. In germline, CDR1 is SEHNR, CDR2 FQNEAQ (reference sequence). The V gene end was trimmed by 9 bases and the J gene end by 3 bases; junction bases not matched to a gene: 9.

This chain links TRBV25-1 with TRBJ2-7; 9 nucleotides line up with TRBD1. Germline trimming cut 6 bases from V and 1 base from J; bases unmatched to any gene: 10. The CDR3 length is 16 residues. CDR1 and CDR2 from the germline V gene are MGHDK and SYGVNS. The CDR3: CASRDVGGTGSYEQYF. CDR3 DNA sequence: TGTGCCAGCAGGGACGTCGGGGGGACAGGGTCCTACGAGCAGTACTTC.

CDR3: CASRPMSGSSDEQFF. The CDR3 DNA follows: TGCGCCAGCAGACCTATGAGCGGGAGTAGCGATGAGCAGTTCTTC. V usage is TRBV5-1 and J usage is TRBJ2-1; 8 bases match TRBD2. This CDR3 is 15 amino acids long. J lost 8 bases, V lost 5 bases, and 12 bases had no gene match. CDR1 is SGHRS and CDR2 is YFSETQ in the germline V gene.

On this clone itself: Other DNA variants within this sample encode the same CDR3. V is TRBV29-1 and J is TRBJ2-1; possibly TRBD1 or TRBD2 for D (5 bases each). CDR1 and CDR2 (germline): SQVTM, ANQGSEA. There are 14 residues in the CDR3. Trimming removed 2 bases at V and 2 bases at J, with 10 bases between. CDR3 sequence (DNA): TGCAGCGTTGAACCGAGAGGGGCCTACAATGAGCAGTTCTTC. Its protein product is CSVEPRGAYNEQFF.

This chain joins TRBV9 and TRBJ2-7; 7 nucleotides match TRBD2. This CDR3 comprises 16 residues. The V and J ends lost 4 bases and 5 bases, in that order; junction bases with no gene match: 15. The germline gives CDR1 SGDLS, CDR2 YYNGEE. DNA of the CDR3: TGTGCCAGCAGCACCCGGGGGGTGGCGGGAACGAACGAGCAGTACTTC. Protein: CASSTRGVAGTNEQYF.

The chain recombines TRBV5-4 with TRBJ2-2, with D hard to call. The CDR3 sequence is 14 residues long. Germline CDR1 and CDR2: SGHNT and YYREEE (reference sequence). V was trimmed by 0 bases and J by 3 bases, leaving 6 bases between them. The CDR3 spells CASSLALHTGELFF. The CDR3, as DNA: TGTGCCAGCAGCTTGGCTCTCCACACCGGGGAGCTGTTTTTT.